This TCR beta chain was found in a study of shared clonotypes between healthy human individuals. The CDR3 is 17 amino acids. Germline V gene sequence: CDR1 SGHRS, CDR2 YFSETQ. J lost 5 bases, V lost 4 bases, and 16 bases had no gene match. Clones were read by immunoSEQ multiplex PCR, and TCRdb kept only the in-frame ones, dropping some. The table lists about 2.4 million clones, 93% of them singletons, with 0.36% in the top ten. Points from the study as a whole: Genetic and exposure-history diversity was limited by the small donor number.

This clone appeared once. Its cognate antigen is unknown. V usage is TRBV5-1 and J usage is TRBJ2-5; 8 nucleotides match TRBD2. The TCR sequence derives from a man younger than 35 in good health. Some clones in this sample may be carry-over from other donors' samples. Input material: naive CD4+ T cells from PBMCs. This sample's subset: CD45RA+ positively selected. The CDR3 here is CASSSNLGGGGRETQYF. The CDR3 coding sequence is TGCGCCAGCAGCAGCAACTTGGGAGGAGGCGGGAGGGAGACCCAGTACTTC.